The 30 T cell receptor beta chains in this list originate from one sample, sequenced in a study of patients and donors after allogeneic stem cell transplantation. TCRdb independently ran MiXCR on the RT-PCR reads; one entry per CDR3 protein. This table has approximately 410,000 distinct CDR3 sequences, 15% to 20% appearing once. Sequencing was performed on blood, either unsorted or a sorted T cell fraction (not recorded which). The receptors here all came from a human donor who was either an allogeneic HSCT recipient or a stem cell or donor lymphocyte infusion donor (not recorded which). It is not recorded whose cells these are; they may come from a transplant donor.

V usage is TRBV19 and J usage is TRBJ1-1, with D unclear. Germline V CDR1 and CDR2: LNHDA, SQIVND (reference sequence). Trimming removed 2 bases from V and 1 base from J, with 5 bases in between. The CDR3 is 13 residues long. CDR3 sequence (DNA): TGTGCCAGTAGTATACGATGGAACACTGAAGCTTTCTTT. It yields the protein CASSIRWNTEAFF.

This clonotype came up a few times. The rearrangement joins TRBV15 to TRBJ1-1; a weak D match, TRBD1 (5 bases). This CDR3 is built from 15 residues. The germline CDR1 and CDR2 sequences are LNHNV and YYDKDF (reference sequence). The germline V and J ends were trimmed by 1 base and 3 bases, with 12 bases remaining between them. CDR3 residues: CATSRVQGGYTEAFF. The CDR3 region has the DNA TGTGCCACCAGCAGAGTCCAGGGAGGATACACTGAAGCTTTCTTT.

The J gene is TRBJ1-2, the V gene TRBV11-1; no reliable D call. The CDR3 runs 18 residues. Germline V lookup: CDR1 SGHAT, CDR2 FQDESV (reference sequence). The V and J ends lost 5 bases and 0 bases respectively, with 22 bases between them. The DNA for the CDR3 is TGTGCCAGCAGCACCACCGGGCCCCTACTCACAGCTAACTATGGCTACACCTTC. The encoded protein is CASSTTGPLLTANYGYTF.

Comments on this clonotype: This may arise from a read error, as a much more abundant clone is one base away. This chain joins TRBV18 and TRBJ2-1; TRBD2 is a possible D gene (5 bases). Germline-derived CDR1 and CDR2 are KGHSH and LQKENI. The CDR3 extends over 15 amino acids. CDR3 sequence reads: CASSPFASDYKEQFF. CDR3 in DNA: TGTGCCAGCTCACCATTTGCCAGCGACTACAAGGAGCAGTTCTTC.

This clonotype came up a few times. The genes are TRBV4-1 and TRBJ1-1; tentatively, D is TRBD1 (5 bases). CDR3 length: 15 residues. Germline assignment: CDR1 MGHRA and CDR2 YSYEKL. The V gene lost 4 bases and the J gene lost 1 base, with 13 bases spanning the gap. CDR3 nucleotide sequence: TGCGCCAGCAGCCTATCAGGGTTTTGGAACACTGAAGCTTTCTTT. Translated, it gives CASSLSGFWNTEAFF.

This clonotype was seen only a few times. The V gene is TRBV12-3 or TRBV12-4, the J gene TRBJ1-2; no reliable D call. Trimming removed 5 bases from V and 2 bases from J, with 21 bases in between. The CDR3 loop spans 17 amino acids. DNA for the CDR3: TGTGCCAGCAGTCCTACCGTCCGGCATAGTTACAACTATGGCTACACCTTC. Protein product: CASSPTVRHSYNYGYTF.

This clonotype was seen ten or more times. The rearrangement uses TRBV2 and TRBJ2-7, with unresolved D. The CDR3 covers 11 residues. V was clipped by 5 bases and J by 4 bases, with 6 bases between them. Germline V lookup: CDR1 SNHLY, CDR2 FYNNEI. Here the CDR3 DNA reads TGTGCCAGCAGTCCCGTTTACGAGCAGTACTTC. Its protein product is CASSPVYEQYF.

Only a few counts were recorded for this clonotype. The rearrangement links TRBV24-1 to TRBJ2-1; 7 bases fit TRBD1. Germline V CDR1 and CDR2: KGHDR, SFDVKD. V lost 4 bases to trimming and J lost 2 bases; unmatched junction nucleotides: 4. This CDR3 is built from 15 residues. CDR3 region: CATSENRGTYNEQFF. In DNA, the CDR3 is TGTGCCACCAGTGAGAACAGGGGTACCTACAATGAGCAGTTCTTC.

This chain links TRBV6-5 with TRBJ2-7; TRBD2 matches at 7 bases. Looked up from germline, CDR1 is MNHEY and CDR2 is SVGAGI. The length of the CDR3 is 16 residues. The junction had 9 bases not matched to a gene; V was cut back by 2 bases and J by 2 bases. This CDR3 is CASSYPRVAGTYEQYF. The CDR3 DNA sequence: TGTGCCAGCAGTTACCCTCGGGTAGCGGGTACCTACGAGCAGTACTTC.

This chain joins TRBV4-1 and TRBJ1-3; tentatively, D is TRBD1 (6 bases). Germline CDR1 is MGHRA and CDR2 is YSYEKL. CDR3 length: 17 residues. V lost 1 base, J lost 0 bases, and 13 bases lay in between. This CDR3 reads CASSQAPDSNSGNTIYF. The CDR3 coding sequence is TGCGCCAGCAGCCAAGCACCGGACAGTAACTCTGGAAACACCATATATTTT.

This chain links TRBV20-1 with TRBJ2-1; no firm D call. Germline V lookup: CDR1 DFQATT, CDR2 SNEGSKA (reference sequence). This CDR3 comprises 16 residues. V was cut by 0 bases and J by 6 bases, with 18 bases left in between. CDR3 sequence: CSARDLTRLKTNEQFF. The CDR3 DNA reads TGCAGTGCTAGAGATTTAACGAGGCTAAAGACCAATGAGCAGTTCTTC.

This clonotype was recorded a few times. The CDR3 sequence: CASKIGRWSYEQYF. As DNA, the CDR3 is TGTGCCAGCAAAATAGGCAGGTGGTCCTACGAGCAGTACTTC. J is TRBJ2-7 and V is TRBV21-1. TRBV21-1 is listed as a pseudogene. The CDR3 extends over 14 amino acids.

In this sample, this clonotype turned up a few times. The chain joins TRBV7-3 to TRBJ2-3; possible D gene TRBD1, 6 bases. The CDR3 loop spans 14 amino acids. V was cut by 5 bases and J by 3 bases, with 12 bases left in between. The germline V gene encodes CDR1 SGHTA and CDR2 FQGTGA. The CDR3 sequence is CASSHRDKTDTQYF. CDR3 DNA: TGTGCCAGCAGCCACCGGGACAAAACAGATACGCAGTATTTT. Variable domain in full (rest from reference TRBV7-3 and TRBJ2-3): GAGVSQTPSNKVTEKGKYVELRCDPISGHTALYWYRQSLGQGPEFLIYFQGTGAADDSGLPNDRFFAVRPEGSVSTLKIQRTERGDSAVYLCASSHRDKTDTQYFGPGTRLTVL.

The chain has TRBV24-1 and TRBJ1-5; D unresolved. Per the germline V gene, CDR1 is KGHDR and CDR2 is SFDVKD. This CDR3 spans 15 amino acids. The germline V and J ends were trimmed by 5 bases and 2 bases, with 12 bases remaining between them. The CDR3 sequence: CATSGRAGGNQPQHF. The CDR3 nucleotides are TGTGCCACCAGTGGGCGGGCTGGGGGCAATCAGCCCCAGCATTTT.

J is TRBJ1-1 and V is TRBV5-6, with D maybe TRBD1 (6 bases). Germline lookup yields CDR1 SGHDT and CDR2 YYEEEE. V lost 2 bases and J 5 bases, leaving 13 bases between the germline ends. This CDR3 is built from 14 residues. The CDR3 is CASSFRGPQTEAFF. CDR3 DNA: TGTGCCAGCAGCTTTCGGGGGCCGCAAACTGAAGCTTTCTTT. Drawing the rest from reference TRBV5-6 and TRBJ1-1, the complete variable domain is DAGVTQSPTHLIKTRGQQVTLRCSPKSGHDTVSWYQQALGQGPQFIFQYYEEEERQRGNFPDRFSGHQFPNYSSELNVNALLLGDSALYLCASSFRGPQTEAFFGQGTRLTVV.

Only a few counts were recorded for this clonotype. This chain connects TRBV7-8 to TRBJ2-5, with TRBD1 matching over 9 bases. The CDR3 contains 16 residues. V lost 4 bases and J lost 5; bases outside the gene matches: 11. Germline V gene sequence: CDR1 SGHVS, CDR2 FQNEAQ. CDR3 sequence reads: CASSSRDRGIWETQYF. The CDR3, as DNA: TGTGCCAGCAGCTCCCGAGACAGGGGGATTTGGGAGACCCAGTACTTC.

Here the CDR3 reads CASTLGGREFF. The CDR3 bases are TGTGCCAGCACTCTGGGTGGAAGGGAGTTCTTC. The genes are TRBV6-2 or TRBV6-3 and TRBJ2-1; D ambiguous. Germline V gene sequence: CDR1 MNHEY, CDR2 SVGEGT. Trimming removed 7 bases from V and 14 bases from J, with 15 bases in between. This CDR3 spans 11 amino acids.

This clonotype was seen a handful of times. The J gene is TRBJ2-2, the V gene TRBV20-1; 9 bases are shared with TRBD2. The V gene's germline CDR1 is DFQATT and CDR2 SNEGSKA (reference sequence). The CDR3 is 15 residues long. After removal of 6 bases from V and 1 base from J, the junction contained 6 bases not matched to a gene. CDR3 loop: CSAELAGENTGELFF. The CDR3 nucleotides read TGCAGTGCCGAGTTAGCGGGAGAGAACACCGGGGAGCTGTTTTTT.

The chain uses TRBV27 and TRBJ1-6; D might be TRBD1 (6 bases). CDR1 and CDR2 (germline): MNHEY, SMNVEV (reference sequence). This CDR3 spans 14 amino acids. V was pared by 2 bases and J by 10 bases, with 12 bases between. DNA for the CDR3: TGTGCCAGCAGTTTAGGGCAGGGGTACTCACCCCTCCACTTT. The encoded protein is CASSLGQGYSPLHF.

Regarding this clonotype: Given a much more abundant clone one base away, this may be a read error. The chain links TRBV6-5 to TRBJ2-6, with D uncertain. The CDR3 has 13 amino acids. Germline CDR1 and CDR2: MNHEY and SVGAGI. Trimming removed 3 bases at V and 2 bases at J, with 2 bases between. As DNA, the CDR3 is TGTGCCAGCAGTTATCCTGGGGCCAACGTCCTGACTTTC. Its translation: CASSYPGANVLTF.

The J gene is TRBJ2-4, the V gene TRBV20-1; TRBD2 might be the D (5 bases). Germline V gives CDR1 DFQATT, CDR2 SNEGSKA (reference sequence). The V end lost 1 base, the J end lost 0 bases, and 7 bases lay between the germline ends. The CDR3 length is 14 residues. The CDR3 sequence: CSARVRGAKNIQYF. CDR3 coding DNA: TGCAGTGCTAGAGTTCGGGGAGCCAAAAACATTCAGTACTTC.

There are a few counts of this clonotype. This chain links TRBV5-8 with TRBJ2-7; TRBD2 is a possible D gene (6 bases). Trimming shortened V by 6 bases and J by 6 bases, and 22 bases separated the two germline ends. Germline V gene lookup returns CDR1 SGHTS and CDR2 YDEGEE. The CDR3 is 15 residues long. The DNA of the CDR3 is TGTGCCAGCACCTACCGGACGGTGGGGGGTTCCGAGCAGTACTTC. It translates to CASTYRTVGGSEQYF.

This clonotype was detected only a few times. The chain links TRBV9 to TRBJ2-2; TRBD1 agrees at 7 bases. The CDR3 has 16 amino acids. V shed 2 bases, J shed 0 bases, and the junction held 4 bases outside the gene matches. Germline CDR1 is SGDLS and CDR2 is YYNGEE. CDR3 in amino acids: CASSVTGTANTGELFF. DNA of the CDR3: TGTGCCAGCAGCGTTACCGGGACAGCGAACACCGGGGAGCTGTTTTTT.

V usage is TRBV30 and J usage is TRBJ2-1; D ambiguous. This CDR3 has 13 amino acids. The germline gives CDR1 GTSNPN, CDR2 SVGIG (reference sequence). V gave up 0 bases and J gave up 4 bases, with 7 bases separating them. The CDR3 is CAWSVMAYNEQFF. Here the CDR3 DNA reads TGTGCCTGGAGTGTAATGGCGTACAATGAGCAGTTCTTC.

In regard to this clonotype: The junction differs from germline at one of its ends, possibly a read error. CDR3 DNA sequence: TGTGCCAGCAGTCAAGCAGGGATGAGCAATCAGCCCCAGCATTTT. The encoded protein is CASSQAGMSNQPQHF. This sequence joins TRBV6-1 and TRBJ1-5; the D gene is possibly TRBD1 (5 bases). The germline V gene has CDR1 MNHNS and CDR2 SASEGT. This CDR3 is built from 15 residues.

The CDR3 sequence is CASSFPPPHVEAFF. In nucleotides, the CDR3 is TGTGCCAGCAGCTTTCCCCCTCCGCACGTTGAAGCTTTCTTT. The chain has TRBV11-2 and TRBJ1-1, with D hard to call. Trimming cost V 3 bases and J 7 bases, with 15 bases left between them. Looked up from germline, CDR1 is SGHAT and CDR2 is FQNNGV. This CDR3 contains 14 residues.

This chain connects TRBV19 to TRBJ2-3; 10 bases fit TRBD2. The ends lost 4 bases at V and 1 base at J; junction bases unmatched: 2. The germline V gene has CDR1 LNHDA and CDR2 SQIVND (reference sequence). The CDR3 is 15 amino acids. Here the CDR3 reads CASSTGTSGTDTQYF. Here the CDR3 DNA reads TGTGCCAGTAGTACCGGGACTAGCGGCACAGATACGCAGTATTTT.

V usage is TRBV6-1 and J usage is TRBJ2-1; D is tentatively TRBD1 or TRBD2 (5 bases each). The ends were cut back, 6 bases at V and 0 bases at J, with 15 bases in the middle. The CDR3 sequence is 16 residues long. Germline V gene data show CDR1 as MNHNS and CDR2 as SASEGT. The CDR3 region is CASSPDRTSSYNEQFF. The DNA for the CDR3 is TGTGCCAGCAGCCCCGACAGAACTAGCTCCTACAATGAGCAGTTCTTC.

This clonotype was observed a few times. The rearrangement uses TRBV7-2 and TRBJ1-6; no definite D call. The germline V and J ends were trimmed by 1 base and 6 bases, with 7 bases remaining between them. The V gene's germline CDR1 is SGHTA and CDR2 FQGNSA. The CDR3 contains 14 residues. The CDR3, as DNA: TGTGCCAGCAGCTTAGGTCAGCCTAATTCACCCCTCCACTTT. This sequence encodes CASSLGQPNSPLHF.

At least ten counts were recorded for this clonotype. J is TRBJ1-2 and V is TRBV12-3 or TRBV12-4; D call uncertain. V shed 7 bases and J shed 1 base, with 13 bases lying between them. The CDR3 has 14 amino acids. This chain's CDR3 is CASTHRRFNYGYTF. The CDR3 DNA is TGTGCCAGCACCCATAGACGTTTTAACTATGGCTACACCTTC.